Below, 8 T cell receptor beta chains from the same sample are listed, as sequenced in a study of T cells in Graves' hyperthyroidism and ophthalmopathy. The TCR beta CDR3 regions underwent amplification using RNA transcripts as the source. HTBI primers were used for first-round RT-PCR of the TCR CDR3. Via MiXCR, TCRdb re-called the multiplex PCR reads, giving one row per CDR3 protein. In the table there are about 600,000 distinct CDR3 sequences, approximately 14% of which are singletons. Sequences were obtained from blood. The receptors originated from a woman between 45 and 60 years old with Graves' ophthalmopathy.

This clonotype came up many times. This chain connects TRBV5-1 to TRBJ2-5; D is possibly TRBD1 (5 bases). CDR1 is SGHRS, CDR2 YFSETQ, per germline. V was trimmed by 0 bases and J by 2 bases, leaving 11 bases between them. There are 15 residues in the CDR3. The CDR3: CASSLDDSQQETQYF. DNA for the CDR3: TGCGCCAGCAGCTTGGATGACAGCCAGCAAGAGACCCAGTACTTC.

Note on this clonotype: The junction departs from the called germline gene at one end, perhaps through a read error. The chain couples TRBV2 to TRBJ2-2; 8 positions match TRBD1. Germline V lookup: CDR1 SNHLY, CDR2 FYNNEI. There are 15 residues in the CDR3. This CDR3 is CASSPQGAGTGELLF. The DNA of the CDR3 is TGTGCCAGCAGTCCGCAGGGGGCTGGCACCGGGGAGCTGCTTTTT.

Ten or more counts support this clonotype. V and J are TRBV5-1 and TRBJ2-1; 14 nucleotides line up with TRBD2. V trimming: 4 bases; J trimming: 7 bases; junction bases outside the gene matches: 13. The V gene's germline CDR1 is SGHRS and CDR2 YFSETQ. The CDR3 is 18 amino acids. DNA of the CDR3: TGCGCCAGCAGCGTGACACGACTAGCGGGAGGGTTTGGGAATGAGCAGTTCTTC. Residues: CASSVTRLAGGFGNEQFF.

This clonotype was recorded at least ten times. The chain uses TRBV12-3 or TRBV12-4 and TRBJ1-1, with D maybe TRBD1 (5 bases). The CDR3 length is 14 residues. V was pared by 4 bases and J by 0 bases, with 9 bases between. This CDR3 is CASSYWGMNTEAFF. CDR3 sequence (DNA): TGTGCCAGCAGTTATTGGGGGATGAACACTGAAGCTTTCTTT.

This clonotype was seen ten or more times. The chain couples TRBV7-2 to TRBJ2-1; D is ambiguous. Germline loops: CDR1 SGHTA, CDR2 FQGNSA. The germline V and J ends were trimmed by 3 bases and 0 bases, with 15 bases remaining between them. The CDR3 covers 17 residues. The chain's CDR3 is CASSLSSSEDSYNEQFF. The CDR3 nucleotides are TGTGCCAGCAGCTTGTCCTCATCAGAGGACTCCTACAATGAGCAGTTCTTC.

With respect to this clonotype: Germline and junction disagree at one end, which may indicate a read error. The chain is built from TRBV5-1 and TRBJ2-3, with TRBD1 identical over 7 bases. Germline CDR1 is SGHRS and CDR2 is YFSETQ. The CDR3 contains 13 residues. The CDR3 loop reads CTSSLGQTDTQYF. CDR3 bases: TGCACCAGCAGCTTGGGACAGACAGATACGCAGTATTTT.

The rearrangement links TRBV20-1 to TRBJ2-7; D gene ambiguous. Looked up from germline, CDR1 is DFQATT and CDR2 is SNEGSKA (reference sequence). V lost 3 bases, J lost 2 bases, and 11 bases lay in between. CDR3 size: 13 residues. CDR3 sequence reads: CSARGSQAYEQYF. The CDR3 nucleotides read TGCAGTGCTAGGGGGTCCCAGGCCTACGAGCAGTACTTC.

This clonotype was picked up many times. The gene calls are TRBV6-5 and TRBJ2-1; 9 nucleotides match TRBD2. The CDR3 totals 15 residues. J lost 8 bases, V lost 2 bases, and 7 bases had no gene match. CDR1 is MNHEY, CDR2 SVGAGI, per germline. In DNA form, the CDR3 reads TGTGCCAGCAGTTACATAGCGGGAGAGAGCGATGAGCAGTTCTTC. As protein: CASSYIAGESDEQFF.